This TCR beta chain was documented in a study of early T cells in non-severe SARS-CoV-2 infection. Overall study context: Chains stayed unpaired after sequencing of bulk RNA from unsorted whole blood. Study-wide points: Reliance on VDJdb matching favored anti-spike CD8 responses; private and CD4 specificities were missed.

This clonotype has just a few counts. Antigen specificity is unknown. This CDR3 region has 14 residues. CDR1 and CDR2 (germline): SGHAT, FQNNGV. V lost 2 bases and J 1 base, leaving 9 bases between the germline ends. Researchers tagged individual cDNA molecules with unique molecular identifiers. Via MiXCR, TCRdb re-called the 5' RACE reads, giving one row per CDR3 protein. The table has about 80,000 distinct CDR3 sequences, more than 10% seen once. V gene TRBV11-2 combines with J gene TRBJ2-7; possible D gene TRBD2, 5 bases. The sample consisted of whole blood. The receptor comes from an adult who was a healthcare worker with PCR-confirmed SARS-CoV-2 infection or an uninfected control (not recorded which). Here the CDR3 reads CASSLNSASYEQYF. CDR3 nucleotides: TGTGCCAGCAGCTTAAATAGCGCTTCCTACGAGCAGTACTTC.